Shown below are 20 T cell receptor beta chains from a single sample sequenced in a study of cytomegalovirus exposure and HLA in healthy donors listed by TCRdb under 2017. The method behind the library was the immunoSEQ multiplex PCR assay. For the multiplex PCR, a mixture combining 60 forward primers for TCR Vbeta segments and 13 reverse primers for TCR Jbeta segments was used. TCRdb stores this immuneACCESS table with in-frame sequences only. Part of the clones is absent; in the studies checked, under half of the shortfall reflects unresolved V genes, and no reason is known for the rest. The sample table contains approximately 180,000 clones; only one count was recorded for about 85% of them. The top ten clonotypes cover roughly 1.6% of the sample. Sequenced: PBMCs. The receptors were gathered from a woman between 50 and 59 years old in good health and CMV-seronegative.

The chain joins TRBV7-9 to TRBJ2-1; weak D call: TRBD2 (6 bases). The V end lost 3 bases, the J end lost 4 bases, and 16 bases lay between the germline ends. CDR3 length: 16 residues. Germline CDR1 is SEHNR and CDR2 is FQNEAQ (reference sequence). CDR3 sequence: CASSFPRGKLYNEQFF. In DNA, the CDR3 is TGTGCCAGCAGCTTCCCACGGGGGAAGCTATACAATGAGCAGTTCTTC.

V is TRBV10-1 and J is TRBJ2-3, with D possibly being TRBD2 (5 bases). Deletions cut 2 bases from V and 4 bases from J, with 19 bases between. CDR3 length: 17 residues. The germline V gene encodes CDR1 WNHNN and CDR2 SYGVQD (reference sequence). The CDR3, as DNA: TGCGCCAGCAGTGAGACGGGTATTGCAGCCGGGGCAGATACGCAGTATTTT. Its protein is CASSETGIAAGADTQYF.

The chain carries TRBV4-3 and TRBJ1-1; the match to TRBD1 covers 8 bases. Trimming removed 4 bases from V and 4 bases from J; junction bases left unmatched: 5. The germline CDR1 and CDR2 sequences are LGHNA and YSLEER. The CDR3 consists of 14 residues. DNA of the CDR3: TGCGCCAGCAGCCTCGAACAGGGGGGCACTGAAGCTTTCTTT. Translating it yields CASSLEQGGTEAFF.

This clone was detected a few times. CDR3 loop: CASSLELAGDKKQFF. The CDR3 nucleotides are TGTGCCAGCAGCTTGGAACTAGCGGGAGATAAGAAGCAGTTCTTC. The chain employs TRBV5-4 and TRBJ2-1, with 11 bases lining up with TRBD2. Germline assignment: CDR1 SGHNT and CDR2 YYREEE (reference sequence). The trim removed 0 bases at V and 11 bases at J, leaving 7 bases unmatched. There are 15 residues in the CDR3.

The genes are TRBV6-6 and TRBJ1-2; 11 bases are shared with TRBD1. The CDR3 sequence is 15 residues long. V trimming: 2 bases; J trimming: 7 bases; junction bases outside the gene matches: 6. Looked up from germline, CDR1 is MNHNY and CDR2 is SVGAGI (reference sequence). The CDR3 spells CASSYRGQGARGYTF. CDR3 DNA: TGTGCCAGCAGTTACAGAGGACAGGGGGCACGTGGCTACACCTTC.

The chain links TRBV13 to TRBJ1-5, with TRBD1 matching over 8 bases. In germline, CDR1 is PRHDT, CDR2 FYEKMQ (reference sequence). This CDR3 is 14 amino acids long. Trimming took 4 bases from V and 2 from J; bases not matched to a gene: 1. Written as DNA, the CDR3 is TGTGCCAGCAGCTCAGGGGGCGGCAATCAGCCCCAGCATTTT. Translating it yields CASSSGGGNQPQHF.

The chain recombines TRBV11-2 with TRBJ2-7; possibly TRBD2 for D (6 bases). The V gene lost 6 bases and the J gene lost 2 bases, with 11 bases spanning the gap. The germline V gene has CDR1 SGHAT and CDR2 FQNNGV. The CDR3 consists of 13 residues. The CDR3 nucleotides are TGTGCCAGCAGTTCGGGGAGGACCTACGAGCAGTACTTC. It translates to CASSSGRTYEQYF.

V and J are TRBV6-6 and TRBJ1-1; 8 bases agree with TRBD1. This CDR3 region has 13 residues. Germline CDR1 MNHNY, CDR2 SVGAGI (reference sequence). V gave up 6 bases and J gave up 3 bases; unmatched junction bases: 3. The DNA for the CDR3 is TGTGCCAGCAGCAAGGACAGGGACACTGAAGCTTTCTTT. Protein sequence: CASSKDRDTEAFF.

The chain couples TRBV7-9 to TRBJ1-1; TRBD1 might be the D (5 bases). Germline lookup yields CDR1 SEHNR and CDR2 FQNEAQ (reference sequence). The CDR3 runs to 13 residues. V shed 0 bases and J shed 7 bases, with 9 bases lying between them. CDR3 residues: CASSLALGGEAFF. The CDR3 bases are TGTGCCAGCAGCTTAGCGCTCGGGGGTGAAGCTTTCTTT.

The V call is TRBV4-1, the J call TRBJ1-6; D call uncertain. Germline V lookup: CDR1 MGHRA, CDR2 YSYEKL. CDR3 length equals 16 residues. V lost 4 bases to trimming and J lost 0 bases, with 10 bases between them. The CDR3, as DNA: TGCGCCAGCAGCCGAGAGCCGAGCTCCTATAATTCACCCCTCCACTTT. This translates into CASSREPSSYNSPLHF.

The chain links TRBV6-6 to TRBJ1-1, with D possibly matching TRBD1 (5 bases). The ends were cut back, 1 base at V and 4 bases at J, with 16 bases in the middle. Germline V gives CDR1 MNHNY, CDR2 SVGAGI (reference sequence). There are 16 residues in the CDR3. The CDR3: CASSYYSPGMGTEAFF. CDR3 DNA sequence: TGTGCCAGCAGTTACTATTCCCCAGGGATGGGCACTGAAGCTTTCTTT.

This clone was seen only a few times. V gene TRBV6-5 combines with J gene TRBJ1-1; possible D gene TRBD1, 6 bases. The germline V gene has CDR1 MNHEY and CDR2 SVGAGI. The ends were cut back, 4 bases at V and 1 base at J, with 10 bases in the middle. The CDR3 length is 14 residues. The CDR3 nucleotides read TGTGCCAGCAGTTCCCCGGACAGGAACACTGAAGCTTTCTTT. Translating it yields CASSSPDRNTEAFF.

CDR3 sequence: CASSSLRLAGTYEQYF. The CDR3 region has the DNA TGTGCCAGCAGTTCCCTCCGACTAGCGGGGACCTACGAGCAGTACTTC. The rearrangement links TRBV27 to TRBJ2-7; 11 positions agree with TRBD2. The CDR3 runs to 16 residues. Germline loops: CDR1 MNHEY, CDR2 SMNVEV (reference sequence). Trimming removed 4 bases from V and 2 bases from J; junction bases left unmatched: 7.

The chain couples TRBV12-5 to TRBJ2-7; D remains unclear. This CDR3 region has 13 residues. V lost 2 bases, J lost 3 bases, and 8 bases lay in between. CDR1 and CDR2 (germline): LGHNT, FRNRAP. This CDR3 reads CASGLSGFYEQYF. The CDR3 DNA reads as TGTGCTAGTGGTTTGTCAGGTTTCTACGAGCAGTACTTC.

This chain links TRBV27 with TRBJ1-6; D uncertain. Germline-derived CDR1 and CDR2 are MNHEY and SMNVEV (reference sequence). Trimming shortened V by 3 bases and J by 10 bases, and 13 bases separated the two germline ends. The CDR3 contains 14 residues. CDR3 in DNA: TGTGCCAGCAGTTTGCGGGGTTTGGTCTCACCCCTCCACTTT. Protein: CASSLRGLVSPLHF.

This rearrangement joins TRBV7-6 to TRBJ1-1, with 8 bases that match TRBD1. The CDR3 runs 16 residues. Looked up from germline, CDR1 is SGHVS and CDR2 is FNYEAQ. J was trimmed by 4 bases and V by 1 base; bases with no gene match: 8. The DNA of the CDR3 is TGTGCCAGCAGCTTAGGGTGGACAGGGATTAGCACTGAAGCTTTCTTT. This translates into CASSLGWTGISTEAFF.

The rearrangement links TRBV29-1 to TRBJ1-3; TRBD1 might be the D (6 bases). V was shortened by 4 bases and J by 1 base, with 11 bases between the two germline ends. The CDR3 is 14 residues long. Germline CDR1 is SQVTM and CDR2 is ANQGSEA. As DNA, the CDR3 is TGCAGCGTTGTTGGGGGCCGATCTGGAAACACCATATATTTT. It encodes CSVVGGRSGNTIYF.

A single count supports this clone. The V and J genes are TRBV10-2 and TRBJ2-1; D gene ambiguous. Germline CDR1 is WSHSY and CDR2 is SAAADI. The V and J ends lost 7 bases and 0 bases respectively, with 16 bases between them. The CDR3 contains 16 residues. In DNA form, the CDR3 reads TGCGCCAGCATCCTTCCTAGGCCCGGCTCCTACAATGAGCAGTTCTTC. The encoded protein is CASILPRPGSYNEQFF.

The gene calls are TRBV7-2 and TRBJ1-6, with D tentatively TRBD1 (5 bases). This CDR3 region has 15 residues. The germline V gene encodes CDR1 SGHTA and CDR2 FQGNSA. The V gene lost 0 bases and the J gene lost 7 bases, with 10 bases spanning the gap. As DNA, the CDR3 is TGTGCCAGCAGCTTAGCGCTGGGGGGGAATTCACCCCTCCACTTT. Its translation is CASSLALGGNSPLHF. The full variable domain, its missing parts supplied by reference TRBV7-2 and TRBJ1-6, is GAGVSQSPSNKVTEKGKDVELRCDPISGHTALYWYRQSLGQGLEFLIYFQGNSAPDKSGLPSDRFSAERTGGSVSTLTIQRTQQEDSAVYLCASSLALGGNSPLHFGNGTRLTVT.

This sequence joins TRBV5-1 and TRBJ2-1; D is undetermined. CDR1 is SGHRS and CDR2 is YFSETQ in the germline V gene. This CDR3 is 16 amino acids long. The germline V and J ends were trimmed by 0 bases and 0 bases, with 10 bases remaining between them. This CDR3 reads CASSLAGKSSYNEQFF. The CDR3, as DNA: TGCGCCAGCAGCTTGGCCGGTAAGAGCTCCTACAATGAGCAGTTCTTC.